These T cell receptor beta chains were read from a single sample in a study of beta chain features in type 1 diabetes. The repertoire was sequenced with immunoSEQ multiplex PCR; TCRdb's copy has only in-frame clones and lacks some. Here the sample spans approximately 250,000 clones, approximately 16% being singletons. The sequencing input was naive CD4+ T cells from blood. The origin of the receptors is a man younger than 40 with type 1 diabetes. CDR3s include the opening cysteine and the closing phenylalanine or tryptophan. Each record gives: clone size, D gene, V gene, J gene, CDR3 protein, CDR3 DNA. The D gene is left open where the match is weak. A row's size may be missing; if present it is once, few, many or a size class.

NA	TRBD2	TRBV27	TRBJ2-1	CASSMTSGRAIRLGEQFF	TGTGCCAGCAGTATGACTAGCGGGAGGGCCATTCGGTTGGGTGAGCAGTTCTTC
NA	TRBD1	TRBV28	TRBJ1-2	CASSLGDRILSGYTF	TGTGCCAGCAGTTTGGGGGACAGGATCCTTTCTGGCTACACCTTC
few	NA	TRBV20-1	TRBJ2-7	CSAGPYEQYF	TGCAGTGCCGGTCCCTACGAGCAGTACTTC
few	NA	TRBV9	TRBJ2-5	CASSVSTQETQYF	TGTGCCAGCAGCGTAAGCACACAGGAGACCCAGTACTTC
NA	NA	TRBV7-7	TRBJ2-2	CASSLVAGQDTGELFF	TGTGCTAGCAGCTTAGTTGCGGGACAAGACACCGGGGAGCTGTTTTTT
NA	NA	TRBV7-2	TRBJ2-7	CASSLARGGYEQYF	TGTGCCAGCAGCTTAGCCCGAGGGGGCTACGAGCAGTACTTC
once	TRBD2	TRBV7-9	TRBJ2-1	CASSSSSGRSEFF	TGTGCCAGCAGCTCGTCAAGCGGGAGATCGGAGTTCTTC
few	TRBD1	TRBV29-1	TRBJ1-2	CSVRRGLNGGYTF	TGCAGCGTTAGGAGGGGGCTAAATGGCGGCTACACCTTC
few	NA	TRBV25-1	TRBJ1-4	CASRSGVASGGEKLFF	TGTGCCAGCAGGTCGGGGGTGGCTAGCGGCGGTGAAAAACTGTTTTTT
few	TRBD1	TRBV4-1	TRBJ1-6	CASSHQTGGANSPLHF	TGCGCCAGCAGCCACCAGACAGGGGGCGCGAATTCACCCCTCCACTTT
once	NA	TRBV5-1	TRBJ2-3	CASSLGKSTDTQYF	TGCGCCAGCAGCTTGGGGAAGTCCACAGATACGCAGTATTTT
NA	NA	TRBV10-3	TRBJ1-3	CAISESGNTIYF	TGTGCCATCAGTGAGTCGGGAAACACCATATATTTT
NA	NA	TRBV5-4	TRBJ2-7	CASSSGQLINYEQYF	TGTGCCAGCAGTTCAGGACAGCTCATCAACTACGAGCAGTACTTC
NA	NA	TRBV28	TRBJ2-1	CASSFHPLYNEQFF	TGTGCCAGCAGTTTTCACCCGTTATACAATGAGCAGTTCTTC
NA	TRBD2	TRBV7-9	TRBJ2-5	CASSTFPTSGKIQETQYF	TGTGCCAGCAGCACATTTCCGACTAGCGGGAAGATACAAGAGACCCAGTACTTC
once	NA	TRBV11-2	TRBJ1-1	CASSLEGGTEAFF	TGTGCCAGCAGCTTAGAAGGGGGAACTGAAGCTTTCTTT
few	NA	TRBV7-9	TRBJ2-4	CASSPSGAPGDIQYF	TGTGCCAGCAGCCCTTCCGGGGCCCCCGGGGACATTCAGTACTTC
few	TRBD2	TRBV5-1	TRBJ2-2	CASSRTGTSGSSGTGELFF	TGCGCCAGCAGCAGAACCGGGACTAGCGGGAGTAGCGGCACCGGGGAGCTGTTTTTT
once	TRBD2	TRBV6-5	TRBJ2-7	CASTSHGFAGGGQYF	TGTGCCAGCACCTCCCATGGTTTTGCGGGAGGGGGTCAGTACTTC
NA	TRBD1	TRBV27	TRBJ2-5	CASSQQGGTQYF	TGTGCCAGCAGTCAACAGGGGGGGACCCAGTACTTC
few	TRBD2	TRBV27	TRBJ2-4	CASSSPAGGIQYF	TGTGCCAGCAGTTCACCTGCGGGAGGCATTCAGTACTTC
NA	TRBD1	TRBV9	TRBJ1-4	CASSPDGRTGSNMFF	TGTGCCAGCAGCCCAGACGGTAGGACAGGGTCAAATATGTTTTTT
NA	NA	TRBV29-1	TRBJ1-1	CSVVSTGGATEAFF	TGCAGCGTTGTATCGACGGGTGGGGCCACTGAAGCTTTCTTT